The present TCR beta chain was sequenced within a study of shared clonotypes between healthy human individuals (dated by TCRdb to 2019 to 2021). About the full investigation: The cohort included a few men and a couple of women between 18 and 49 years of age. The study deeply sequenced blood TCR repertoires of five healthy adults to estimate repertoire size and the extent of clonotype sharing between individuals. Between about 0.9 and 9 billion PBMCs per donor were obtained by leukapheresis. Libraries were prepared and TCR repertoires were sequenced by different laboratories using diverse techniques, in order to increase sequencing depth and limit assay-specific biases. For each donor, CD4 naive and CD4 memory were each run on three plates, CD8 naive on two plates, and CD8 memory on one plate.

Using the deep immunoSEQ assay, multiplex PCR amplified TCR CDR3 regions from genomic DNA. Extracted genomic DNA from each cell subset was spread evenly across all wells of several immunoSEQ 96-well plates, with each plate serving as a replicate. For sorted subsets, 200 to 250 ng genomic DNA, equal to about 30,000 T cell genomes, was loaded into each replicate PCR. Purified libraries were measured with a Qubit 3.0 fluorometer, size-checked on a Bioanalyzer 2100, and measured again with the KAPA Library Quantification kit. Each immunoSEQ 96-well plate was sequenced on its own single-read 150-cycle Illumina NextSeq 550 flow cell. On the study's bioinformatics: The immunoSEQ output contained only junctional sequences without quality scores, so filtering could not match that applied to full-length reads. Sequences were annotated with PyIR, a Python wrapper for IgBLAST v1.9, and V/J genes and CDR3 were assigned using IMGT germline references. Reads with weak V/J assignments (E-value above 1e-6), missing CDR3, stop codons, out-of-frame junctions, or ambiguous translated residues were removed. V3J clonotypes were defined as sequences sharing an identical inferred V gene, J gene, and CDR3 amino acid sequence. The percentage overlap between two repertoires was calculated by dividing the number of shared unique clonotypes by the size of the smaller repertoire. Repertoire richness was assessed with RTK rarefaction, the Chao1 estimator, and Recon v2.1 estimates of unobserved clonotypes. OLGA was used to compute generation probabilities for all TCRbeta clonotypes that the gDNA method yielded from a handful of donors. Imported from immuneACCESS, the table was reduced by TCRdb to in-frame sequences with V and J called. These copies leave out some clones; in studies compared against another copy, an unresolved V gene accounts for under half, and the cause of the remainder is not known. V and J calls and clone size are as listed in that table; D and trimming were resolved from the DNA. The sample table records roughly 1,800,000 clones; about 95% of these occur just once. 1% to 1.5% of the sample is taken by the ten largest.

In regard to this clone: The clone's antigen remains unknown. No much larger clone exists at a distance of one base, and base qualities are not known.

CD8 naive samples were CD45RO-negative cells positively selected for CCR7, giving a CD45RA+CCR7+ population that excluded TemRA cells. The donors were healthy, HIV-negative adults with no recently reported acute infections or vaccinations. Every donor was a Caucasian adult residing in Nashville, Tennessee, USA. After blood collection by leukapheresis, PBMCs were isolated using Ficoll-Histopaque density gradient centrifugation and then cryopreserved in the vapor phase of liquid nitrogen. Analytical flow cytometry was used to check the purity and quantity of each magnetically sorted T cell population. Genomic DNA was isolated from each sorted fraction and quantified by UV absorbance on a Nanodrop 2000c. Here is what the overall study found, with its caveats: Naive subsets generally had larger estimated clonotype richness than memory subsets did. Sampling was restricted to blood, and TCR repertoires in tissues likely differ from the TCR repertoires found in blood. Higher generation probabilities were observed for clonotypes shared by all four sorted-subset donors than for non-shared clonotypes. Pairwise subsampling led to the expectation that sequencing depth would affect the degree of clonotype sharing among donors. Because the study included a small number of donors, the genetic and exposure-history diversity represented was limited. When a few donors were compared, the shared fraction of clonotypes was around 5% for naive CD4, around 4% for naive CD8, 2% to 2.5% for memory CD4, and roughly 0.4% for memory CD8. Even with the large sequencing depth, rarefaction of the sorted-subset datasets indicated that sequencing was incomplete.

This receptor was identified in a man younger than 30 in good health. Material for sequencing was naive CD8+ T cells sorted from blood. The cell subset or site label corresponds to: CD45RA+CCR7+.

Read as DNA, the sequence is TGTGCCAGCAGTTGGCTAGCGGGGGGACCAAAGAACACCGGGGAGCTGTTTTTT. Translated, this gives CASSWLAGGPKNTGELFF. The V and J segments used are TRBV28 and TRBJ2-2; 11 nucleotides in the junction match TRBD2. The germline V gene gives CDR1 as MDHEN and CDR2 as SYDVKM. Trimming takes 4 bases off V and 1 base off J; junction bases not matched to a gene: 8. The CDR3 spans 18 residues, from the cysteine through the phenylalanine. Only the CDR3 portion is preserved as DNA: 54 bases, with reading frame beginning at the first base. The full variable domain, with segments outside the CDR3 supplied by the reference TRBV28 and TRBJ2-2 proteins, appears as DVKVTQSSRYLVKRTGEKVFLECVQDMDHENMFWYRQDPGLGLRLIYFSYDVKMKEKGDIPEGYSVSREKKERFSLILESASTNQTSMYLCASSWLAGGPKNTGELFFGEGSRLTVL.